Given below is one T cell receptor beta chain in context. Assay used: immunoSEQ multiplex PCR; TCRdb lists only in-frame clones, some missing. Among about 130,000 clones listed, less than 97% were seen once. The data were obtained in a study of T cell changes during pregnancy in multiple sclerosis. V was trimmed by 7 bases and J by 1 base, leaving 11 bases between them. The germline CDR1 and CDR2 sequences are SEHNR and FQNEAQ (reference sequence). This CDR3 region has 13 residues. The chain carries TRBV7-9 and TRBJ2-7; D is unresolved. Sequenced material: peripheral blood, taken after pregnancy. The sequence came from a female donor with multiple sclerosis, enrolled in a pregnancy study. Here the CDR3 reads CASTETGSYEQYF. In DNA, the CDR3 is TGTGCCAGCACGGAGACGGGTTCCTACGAGCAGTACTTC.